The clone carrying this T cell receptor beta chain was counted a single time. V was clipped by 5 bases and J by 19 bases, with 21 bases between them. This CDR3 comprises 13 residues. Germline lookup yields CDR1 MNHEY and CDR2 SMNVEV (reference sequence). Authors' data handling: By means of reference gene primer amplification, nucleated cell counts were estimated. The repertoire was sequenced with immunoSEQ multiplex PCR; TCRdb's copy has only in-frame clones and lacks some. V and J calls plus clone size are reproduced from that table; the DNA served to infer D and trimming. This repertoire shows 60,000 to 85,000 clones, 70% to 75% found once; its top ten account for under 25%. The record originates from a study of blood T cell repertoires in COVID-19. Study-level background: The samples span acute and convalescent COVID-19 from the United States, Italy and Spain. PBMCs, B-cell-depleted T cells, or T cells provided the cDNA or gDNA that made up the material.

The sample taken for sequencing was peripheral blood. The clonotype originates from a man aged 70 or older with acute or convalescent COVID-19. V gene TRBV27 combines with J gene TRBJ1-6; D ambiguous. The CDR3 protein is CASSPNSGLKSHF. The CDR3 nucleotides are TGTGCCAGCAGTCCAAACAGCGGGCTTAAGTCTCACTTT.